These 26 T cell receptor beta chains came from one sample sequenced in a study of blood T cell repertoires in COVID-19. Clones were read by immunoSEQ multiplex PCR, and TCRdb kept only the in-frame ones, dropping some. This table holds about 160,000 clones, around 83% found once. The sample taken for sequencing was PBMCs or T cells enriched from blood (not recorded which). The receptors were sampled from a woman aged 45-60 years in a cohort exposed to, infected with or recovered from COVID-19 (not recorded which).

The CDR3 is CATYYQGESYEQYF. The CDR3 DNA sequence: TGTGCTACCTACTATCAGGGTGAGAGCTACGAGCAGTACTTC. This rearrangement joins TRBV28 to TRBJ2-7; D might be TRBD1 (5 bases). Germline V gene data show CDR1 as MDHEN and CDR2 as SYDVKM. The CDR3 length is 14 residues.

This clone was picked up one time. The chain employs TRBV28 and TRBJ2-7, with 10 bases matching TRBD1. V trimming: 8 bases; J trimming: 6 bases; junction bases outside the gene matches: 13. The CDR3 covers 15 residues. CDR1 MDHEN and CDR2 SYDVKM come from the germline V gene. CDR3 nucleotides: TGTGCCAGCCAAAACGACAGGGGGCAACGGGTCGAGCAGTACTTC. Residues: CASQNDRGQRVEQYF.

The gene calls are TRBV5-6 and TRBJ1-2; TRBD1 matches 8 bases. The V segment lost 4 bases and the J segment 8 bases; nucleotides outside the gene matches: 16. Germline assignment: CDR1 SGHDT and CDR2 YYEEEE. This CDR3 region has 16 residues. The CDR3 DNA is TGTGCCAGCAGCAGTGGCCTGGGGCAGGGGGCGTGGGGCTACACCTTC. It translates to CASSSGLGQGAWGYTF. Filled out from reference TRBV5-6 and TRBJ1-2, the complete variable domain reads DAGVTQSPTHLIKTRGQQVTLRCSPKSGHDTVSWYQQALGQGPQFIFQYYEEEERQRGNFPDRFSGHQFPNYSSELNVNALLLGDSALYLCASSSGLGQGAWGYTFGSGTRLTVV.

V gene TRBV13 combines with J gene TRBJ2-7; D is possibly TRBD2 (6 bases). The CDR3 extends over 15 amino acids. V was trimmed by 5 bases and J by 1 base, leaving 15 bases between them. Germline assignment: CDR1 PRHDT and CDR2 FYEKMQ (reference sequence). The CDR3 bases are TGTGCCAGCAGCCCGAGAGGTAGCGGATCCTACGAGCAGTACTTC. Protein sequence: CASSPRGSGSYEQYF.

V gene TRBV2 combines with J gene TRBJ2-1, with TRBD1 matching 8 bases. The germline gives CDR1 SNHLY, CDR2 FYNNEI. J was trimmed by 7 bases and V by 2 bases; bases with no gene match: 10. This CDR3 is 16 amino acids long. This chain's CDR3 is CASSERPGGKGNEQFF. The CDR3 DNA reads TGTGCCAGCAGTGAAAGACCAGGGGGCAAGGGAAATGAGCAGTTCTTC. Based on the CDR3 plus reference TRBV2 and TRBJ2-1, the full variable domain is EPEVTQTPSHQVTQMGQEVILRCVPISNHLYFYWYRQILGQKVEFLVSFYNNEISEKSEIFDDQFSVERPDGSNFTLKIRSTKLEDSAMYFCASSERPGGKGNEQFFGPGTRLTVL.

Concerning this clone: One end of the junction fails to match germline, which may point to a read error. For the CDR3, the DNA is TGTGCTAGCAGCTTAGAGCGGACAGGGGGTGGAGAGACCCAGTACTTC. Residues: CASSLERTGGGETQYF. The chain couples TRBV7-7 to TRBJ2-5; the match to TRBD1 covers 10 bases. CDR3 length: 16 amino acids. CDR1 and CDR2 from the germline V gene are SSHAT and FNYEAQ (reference sequence).

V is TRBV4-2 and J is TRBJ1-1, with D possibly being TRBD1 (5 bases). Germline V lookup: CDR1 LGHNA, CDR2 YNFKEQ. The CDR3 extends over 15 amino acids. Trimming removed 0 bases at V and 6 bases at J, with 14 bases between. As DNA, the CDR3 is TGTGCCAGCAGCCAAGAAGCAGGGAATTGGGCTGAAGCTTTCTTT. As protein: CASSQEAGNWAEAFF.

The CDR3 loop reads CASSPSTGGSYEQYF. For the CDR3, the DNA is TGTGCCAGCAGTCCCTCAACGGGAGGGTCCTACGAGCAGTACTTC. The gene calls are TRBV28 and TRBJ2-7; TRBD2 aligns across 8 bases. Trimming cost V 5 bases and J 1 base; bases outside gene matches: 7. CDR1 and CDR2 from the germline V gene are MDHEN and SYDVKM. This CDR3 has 15 residues.

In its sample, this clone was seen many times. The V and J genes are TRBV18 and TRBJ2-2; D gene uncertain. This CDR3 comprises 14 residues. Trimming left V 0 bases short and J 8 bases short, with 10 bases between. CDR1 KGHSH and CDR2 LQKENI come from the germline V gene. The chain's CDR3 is CASSPPATTGELFF. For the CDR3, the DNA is TGTGCCAGCTCACCACCGGCCACAACGGGGGAGCTGTTTTTT.

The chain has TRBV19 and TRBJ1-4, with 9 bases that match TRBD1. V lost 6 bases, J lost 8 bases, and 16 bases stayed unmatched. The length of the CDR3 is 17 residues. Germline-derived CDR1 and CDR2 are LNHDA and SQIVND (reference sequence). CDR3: CASSRGEGQGLGEKLFF. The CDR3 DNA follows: TGTGCCAGTAGCAGAGGGGAGGGACAGGGTTTAGGCGAAAAACTGTTTTTT.

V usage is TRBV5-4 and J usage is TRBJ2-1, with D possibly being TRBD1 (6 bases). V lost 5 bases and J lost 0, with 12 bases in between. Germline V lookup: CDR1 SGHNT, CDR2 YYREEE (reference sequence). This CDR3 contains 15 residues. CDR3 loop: CASSPDSNSYNEQFF. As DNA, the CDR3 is TGTGCCAGCAGTCCGGACAGTAACTCCTACAATGAGCAGTTCTTC. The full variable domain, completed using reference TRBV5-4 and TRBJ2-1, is ETGVTQSPTHLIKTRGQQVTLRCSSQSGHNTVSWYQQALGQGPQFIFQYYREEENGRGNFPPRFSGLQFPNYSSELNVNALELDDSALYLCASSPDSNSYNEQFFGPGTRLTVL.

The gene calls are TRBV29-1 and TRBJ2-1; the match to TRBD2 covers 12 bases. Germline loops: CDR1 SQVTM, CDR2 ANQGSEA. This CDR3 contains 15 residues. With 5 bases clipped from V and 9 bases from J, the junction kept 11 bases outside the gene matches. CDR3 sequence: CSVMPTSGRRSEQFF. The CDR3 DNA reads TGCAGCGTTATGCCGACTAGCGGGAGACGGAGTGAGCAGTTCTTC.

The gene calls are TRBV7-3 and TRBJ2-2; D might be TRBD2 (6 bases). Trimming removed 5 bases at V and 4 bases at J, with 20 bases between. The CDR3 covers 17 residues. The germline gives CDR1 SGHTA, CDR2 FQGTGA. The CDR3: CASSPQAGIRATGELFF. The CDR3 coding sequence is TGTGCCAGCAGCCCACAGGCGGGGATTCGTGCCACCGGGGAGCTGTTTTTT.

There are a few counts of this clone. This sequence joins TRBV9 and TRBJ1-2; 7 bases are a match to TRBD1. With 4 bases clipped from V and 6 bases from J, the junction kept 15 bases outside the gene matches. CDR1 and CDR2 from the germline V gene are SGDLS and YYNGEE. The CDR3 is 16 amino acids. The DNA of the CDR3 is TGTGCCAGCAGCCCTCCGCAGGGGACAGACTCGCATGGCTACACCTTC. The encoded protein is CASSPPQGTDSHGYTF.

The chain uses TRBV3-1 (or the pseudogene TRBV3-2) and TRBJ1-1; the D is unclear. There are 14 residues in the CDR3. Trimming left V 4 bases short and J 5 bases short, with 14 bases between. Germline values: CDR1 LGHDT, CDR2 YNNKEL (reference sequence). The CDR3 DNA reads TGTGCCAGCAGCCCCGCCCAAAGTCGGACTGAAGCTTTCTTT. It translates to CASSPAQSRTEAFF.

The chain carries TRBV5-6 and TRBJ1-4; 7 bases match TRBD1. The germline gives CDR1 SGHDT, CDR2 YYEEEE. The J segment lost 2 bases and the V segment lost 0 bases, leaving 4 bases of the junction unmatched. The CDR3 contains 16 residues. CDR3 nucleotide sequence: TGTGCCAGCAGCTTGGTAGGGGGCAGCACTAATGAAAAACTGTTTTTT. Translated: CASSLVGGSTNEKLFF.

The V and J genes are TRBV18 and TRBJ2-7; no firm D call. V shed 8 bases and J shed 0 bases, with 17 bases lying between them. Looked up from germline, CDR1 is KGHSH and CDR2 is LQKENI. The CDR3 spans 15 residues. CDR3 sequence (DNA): TGTGCCAGCCACATGGATCGGAGTGCCTCCTACGAGCAGTACTTC. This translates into CASHMDRSASYEQYF.

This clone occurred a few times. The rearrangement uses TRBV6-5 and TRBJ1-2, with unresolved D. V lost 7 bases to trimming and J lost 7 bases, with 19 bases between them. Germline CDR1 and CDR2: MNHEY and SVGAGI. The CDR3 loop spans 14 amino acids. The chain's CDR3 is CASNPGRERRGYTF. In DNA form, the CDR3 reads TGTGCCAGCAATCCTGGTAGGGAGAGACGTGGCTACACCTTC.

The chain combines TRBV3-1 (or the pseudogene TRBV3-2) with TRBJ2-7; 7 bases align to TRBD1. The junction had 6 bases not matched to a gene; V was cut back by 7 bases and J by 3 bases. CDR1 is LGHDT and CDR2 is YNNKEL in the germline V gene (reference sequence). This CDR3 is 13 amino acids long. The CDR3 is CASTTRQGYEQYF. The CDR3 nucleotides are TGTGCCAGCACTACAAGACAGGGCTACGAGCAGTACTTC.

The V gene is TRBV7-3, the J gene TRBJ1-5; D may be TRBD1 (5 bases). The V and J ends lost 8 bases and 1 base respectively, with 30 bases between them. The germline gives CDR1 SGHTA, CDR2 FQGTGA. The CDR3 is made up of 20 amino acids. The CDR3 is CASRLRGETEYFISNQPQHF. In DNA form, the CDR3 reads TGTGCCAGCCGGCTCCGGGGGGAAACAGAATACTTCATAAGCAATCAGCCCCAGCATTTT. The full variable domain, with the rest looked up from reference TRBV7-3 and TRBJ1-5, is GAGVSQTPSNKVTEKGKYVELRCDPISGHTALYWYRQSLGQGPEFLIYFQGTGAADDSGLPNDRFFAVRPEGSVSTLKIQRTERGDSAVYLCASRLRGETEYFISNQPQHFGDGTRLSIL.

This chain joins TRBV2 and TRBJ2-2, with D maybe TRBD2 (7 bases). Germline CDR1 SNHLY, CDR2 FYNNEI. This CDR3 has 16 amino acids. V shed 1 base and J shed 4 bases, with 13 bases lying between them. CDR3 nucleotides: TGTGCCAGCAGTGAAGATCGGGGGGCGAGCACCGGGGAGCTGTTTTTT. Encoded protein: CASSEDRGASTGELFF.

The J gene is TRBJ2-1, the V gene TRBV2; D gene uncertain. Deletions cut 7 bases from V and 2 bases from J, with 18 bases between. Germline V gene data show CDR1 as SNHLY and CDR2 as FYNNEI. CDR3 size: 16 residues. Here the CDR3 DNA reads TGTGCCAGCACTGCTCGACTCCCCGTCACCTACAATGAGCAGTTCTTC. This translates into CASTARLPVTYNEQFF. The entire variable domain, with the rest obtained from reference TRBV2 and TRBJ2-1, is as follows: EPEVTQTPSHQVTQMGQEVILRCVPISNHLYFYWYRQILGQKVEFLVSFYNNEISEKSEIFDDQFSVERPDGSNFTLKIRSTKLEDSAMYFCASTARLPVTYNEQFFGPGTRLTVL.

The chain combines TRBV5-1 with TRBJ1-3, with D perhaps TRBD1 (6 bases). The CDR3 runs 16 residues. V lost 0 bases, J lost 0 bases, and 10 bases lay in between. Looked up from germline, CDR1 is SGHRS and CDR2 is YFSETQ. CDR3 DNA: TGCGCCAGCAGCTTGGGAGGACAGTACTCTGGAAACACCATATATTTT. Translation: CASSLGGQYSGNTIYF. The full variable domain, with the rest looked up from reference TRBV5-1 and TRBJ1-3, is KAGVTQTPRYLIKTRGQQVTLSCSPISGHRSVSWYQQTPGQGLQFLFEYFSETQRNKGNFPGRFSGRQFSNSRSEMNVSTLELGDSALYLCASSLGGQYSGNTIYFGEGSWLTVV.

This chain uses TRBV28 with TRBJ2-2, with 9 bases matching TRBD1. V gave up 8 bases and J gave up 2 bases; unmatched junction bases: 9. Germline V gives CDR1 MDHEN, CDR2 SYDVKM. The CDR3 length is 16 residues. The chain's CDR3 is CASLLQGAGNTGELFF. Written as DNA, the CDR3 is TGTGCCAGCCTCTTACAGGGGGCGGGTAACACCGGGGAGCTGTTTTTT.

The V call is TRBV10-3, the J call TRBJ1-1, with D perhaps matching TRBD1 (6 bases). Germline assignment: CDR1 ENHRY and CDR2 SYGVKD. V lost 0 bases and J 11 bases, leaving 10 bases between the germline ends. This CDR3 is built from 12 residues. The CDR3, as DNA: TGTGCCATCAGTGAGTCGGGGGCTGGGGCTTTCTTT. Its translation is CAISESGAGAFF.

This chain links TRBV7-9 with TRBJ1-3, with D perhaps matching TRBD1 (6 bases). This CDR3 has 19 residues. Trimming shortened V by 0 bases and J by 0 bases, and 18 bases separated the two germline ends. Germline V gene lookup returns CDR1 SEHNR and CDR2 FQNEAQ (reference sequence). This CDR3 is CASSLAPVTRGYSGNTIYF. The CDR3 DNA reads TGTGCCAGCAGCTTAGCGCCCGTAACCAGGGGCTACTCTGGAAACACCATATATTTT.